This TCR beta chain was found in a study of T-cell memory formation after mild COVID-19. This clonotype was counted many times. Sequence at one end of the junction differs from germline and may be a read error. Using constant-segment primers, 5'RACE produced TCR alpha and TCR beta cDNA libraries carrying sample barcodes and UMIs. TCRdb itself ran the 5' RACE reads through MiXCR, one entry per CDR3 protein. In the table there are about 470,000 distinct CDR3 sequences, 15% to 20% of which are singletons. CDR1 is KGHDR and CDR2 is SFDVKD in the germline V gene. The CDR3 is made up of 14 amino acids. V and J are TRBV24-1 and TRBJ2-1; TRBD2 aligns across 12 bases. The source of this sequence is an adult woman who had mild COVID-19 (a few samples of this study predate the infection). Cell type and time point are not known. Sequences were obtained from PBMCs or a T cell subset sorted from them (not recorded which). DNA of the CDR3: TGTGCCACAGAGCTAGCGGGAGGGCCCAATAAGCAGTTCTTC. Translation gives CATELAGGPNKQFF.